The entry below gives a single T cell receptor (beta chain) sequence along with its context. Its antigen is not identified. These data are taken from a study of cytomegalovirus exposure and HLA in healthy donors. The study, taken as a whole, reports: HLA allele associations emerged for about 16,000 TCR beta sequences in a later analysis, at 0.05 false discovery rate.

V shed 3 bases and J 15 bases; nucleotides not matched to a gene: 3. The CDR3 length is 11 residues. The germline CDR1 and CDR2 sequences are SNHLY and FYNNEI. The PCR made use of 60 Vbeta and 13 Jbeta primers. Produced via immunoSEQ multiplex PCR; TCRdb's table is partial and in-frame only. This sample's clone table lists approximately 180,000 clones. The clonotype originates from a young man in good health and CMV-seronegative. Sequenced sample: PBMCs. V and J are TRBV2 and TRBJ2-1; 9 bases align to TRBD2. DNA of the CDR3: TGTGCCAGCAGTGAGGGCGGGAGGGTGTTCTTC. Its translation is CASSEGGRVFF.